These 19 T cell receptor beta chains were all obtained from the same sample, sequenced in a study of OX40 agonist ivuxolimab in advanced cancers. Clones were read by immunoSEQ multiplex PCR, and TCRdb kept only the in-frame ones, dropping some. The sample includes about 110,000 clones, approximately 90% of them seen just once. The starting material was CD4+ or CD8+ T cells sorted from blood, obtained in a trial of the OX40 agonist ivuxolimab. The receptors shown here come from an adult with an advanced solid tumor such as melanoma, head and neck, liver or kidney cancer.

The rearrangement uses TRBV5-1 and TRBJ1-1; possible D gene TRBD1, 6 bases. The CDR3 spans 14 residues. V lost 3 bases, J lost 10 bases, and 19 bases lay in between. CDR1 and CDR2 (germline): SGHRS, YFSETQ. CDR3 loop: CASSSEMGATGAFF. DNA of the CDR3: TGCGCCAGCAGCTCAGAGATGGGGGCCACCGGAGCTTTCTTT.

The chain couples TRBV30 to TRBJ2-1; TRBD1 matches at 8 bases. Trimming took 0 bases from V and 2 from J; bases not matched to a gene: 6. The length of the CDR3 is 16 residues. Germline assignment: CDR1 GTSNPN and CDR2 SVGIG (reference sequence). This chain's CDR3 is CAWSVPRDRPYNEQFF. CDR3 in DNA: TGTGCCTGGAGTGTACCCCGGGACAGGCCCTACAATGAGCAGTTCTTC.

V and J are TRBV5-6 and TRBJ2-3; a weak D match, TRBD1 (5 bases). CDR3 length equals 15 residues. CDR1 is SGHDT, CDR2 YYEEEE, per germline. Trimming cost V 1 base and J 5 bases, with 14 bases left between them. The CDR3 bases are TGTGCCAGCAGCTTGACAGGAAATAGTCTAGATACGCAGTATTTT. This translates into CASSLTGNSLDTQYF. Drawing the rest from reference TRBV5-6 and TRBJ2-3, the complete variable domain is DAGVTQSPTHLIKTRGQQVTLRCSPKSGHDTVSWYQQALGQGPQFIFQYYEEEERQRGNFPDRFSGHQFPNYSSELNVNALLLGDSALYLCASSLTGNSLDTQYFGPGTRLTVL.

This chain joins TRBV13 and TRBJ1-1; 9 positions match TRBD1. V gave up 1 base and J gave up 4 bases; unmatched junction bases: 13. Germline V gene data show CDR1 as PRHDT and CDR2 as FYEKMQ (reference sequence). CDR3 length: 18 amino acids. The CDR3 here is CASSLEFTGGASFTEAFF. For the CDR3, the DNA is TGTGCCAGCAGCTTAGAATTTACAGGGGGCGCCTCATTCACTGAAGCTTTCTTT.

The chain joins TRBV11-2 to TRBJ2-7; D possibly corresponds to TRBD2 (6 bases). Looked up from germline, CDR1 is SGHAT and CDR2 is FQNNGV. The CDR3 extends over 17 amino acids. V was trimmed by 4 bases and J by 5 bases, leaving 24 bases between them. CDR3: CASSSDGGLGRYDEQYF. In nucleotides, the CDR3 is TGTGCCAGCAGCTCGGATGGGGGACTTGGTAGGTACGACGAGCAGTACTTC.

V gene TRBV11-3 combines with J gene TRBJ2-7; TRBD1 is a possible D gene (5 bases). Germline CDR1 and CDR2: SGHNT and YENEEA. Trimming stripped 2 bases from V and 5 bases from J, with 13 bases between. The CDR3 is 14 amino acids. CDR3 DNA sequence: TGTGCCAGCAGCTTATCTGGGGCGCGTAACGAGCAGTACTTC. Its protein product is CASSLSGARNEQYF. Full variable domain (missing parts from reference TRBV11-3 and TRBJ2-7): EAGVVQSPRYKIIEKKQPVAFWCNPISGHNTLYWYLQNLGQGPELLIRYENEEAVDDSQLPKDRFSAERLKGVDSTLKIQPAELGDSAVYLCASSLSGARNEQYFGPGTRLTVT.

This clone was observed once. DNA of the CDR3: TGTGCCAGCAGCCAAGAACAGGGGTCCTATAATTCACCCCTCCACTTT. Protein product: CASSQEQGSYNSPLHF. The chain carries TRBV4-2 and TRBJ1-6, with 7 bases lining up with TRBD1. This CDR3 region has 16 residues. Unmatched junction bases numbered 0, after V lost 0 bases and J lost 1 base. Germline CDR1 reads LGHNA; CDR2 reads YNFKEQ.

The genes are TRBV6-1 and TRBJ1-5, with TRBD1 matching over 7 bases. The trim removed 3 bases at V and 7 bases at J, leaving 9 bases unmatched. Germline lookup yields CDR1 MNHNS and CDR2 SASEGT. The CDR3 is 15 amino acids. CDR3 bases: TGTGCCAGCAGTGATAGACAGGGAGGGGGCCAGCCCCAGCATTTT. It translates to CASSDRQGGGQPQHF.

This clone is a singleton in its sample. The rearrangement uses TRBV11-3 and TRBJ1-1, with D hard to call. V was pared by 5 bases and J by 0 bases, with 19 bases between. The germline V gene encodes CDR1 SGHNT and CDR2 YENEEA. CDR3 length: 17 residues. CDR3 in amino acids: CASSTPRETNMNTEAFF. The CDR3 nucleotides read TGTGCCAGCAGCACACCCCGGGAGACCAACATGAACACTGAAGCTTTCTTT.

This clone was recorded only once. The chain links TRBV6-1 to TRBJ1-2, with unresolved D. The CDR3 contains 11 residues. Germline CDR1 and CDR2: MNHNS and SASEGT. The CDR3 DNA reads TGTGTTGCCGGAGGGAACAATGGCTACACCTTC. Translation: CVAGGNNGYTF.

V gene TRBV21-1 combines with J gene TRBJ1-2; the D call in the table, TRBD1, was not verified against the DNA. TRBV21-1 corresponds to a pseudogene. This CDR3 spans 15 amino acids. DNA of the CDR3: TGTGCCAGCAGCAAAAGAGACAGGGAGAACTATGGCTACACCTTC. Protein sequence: CASSKRDRENYGYTF.

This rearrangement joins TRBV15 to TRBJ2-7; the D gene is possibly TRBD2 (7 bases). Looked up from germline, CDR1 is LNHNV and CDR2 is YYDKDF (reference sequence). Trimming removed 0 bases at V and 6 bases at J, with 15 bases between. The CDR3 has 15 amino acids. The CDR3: CATSRDRGRAGEQYF. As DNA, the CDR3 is TGTGCCACCAGCAGAGATAGGGGGAGGGCCGGCGAGCAGTACTTC. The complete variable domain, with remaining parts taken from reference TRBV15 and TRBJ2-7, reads DAMVIQNPRYQVTQFGKPVTLSCSQTLNHNVMYWYQQKSSQAPKLLFHYYDKDFNNEADTPDNFQSRRPNTSFCFLDIRSPGLGDTAMYLCATSRDRGRAGEQYFGPGTRLTVT.

CDR3 sequence (DNA): TGTGCCAGCAGTTTTAATCGGTTGGGCACGGCTTTCTTT. It specifies CASSFNRLGTAFF. V gene TRBV27 combines with J gene TRBJ1-1; D gene uncertain. The germline V gene encodes CDR1 MNHEY and CDR2 SMNVEV (reference sequence). V lost 3 bases and J lost 11, with 16 bases in between. The CDR3 has 13 residues.

CDR3 sequence (DNA): TGTGCCAGCAGCCCCCGGGAGGGATCGGGTGGCTACACCTTC. It translates to CASSPREGSGGYTF. V and J are TRBV7-8 and TRBJ1-2; D not certain. This CDR3 contains 14 residues. Trimming took 5 bases from V and 7 from J, leaving 17 bases between them. Germline assignment: CDR1 SGHVS and CDR2 FQNEAQ.

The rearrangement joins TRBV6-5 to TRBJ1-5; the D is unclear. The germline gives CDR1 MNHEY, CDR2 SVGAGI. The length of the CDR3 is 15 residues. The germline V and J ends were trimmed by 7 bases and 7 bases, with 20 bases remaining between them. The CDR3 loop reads CASKWDAGPKQPQHF. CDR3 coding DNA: TGTGCCAGCAAATGGGATGCGGGCCCCAAACAGCCCCAGCATTTT.

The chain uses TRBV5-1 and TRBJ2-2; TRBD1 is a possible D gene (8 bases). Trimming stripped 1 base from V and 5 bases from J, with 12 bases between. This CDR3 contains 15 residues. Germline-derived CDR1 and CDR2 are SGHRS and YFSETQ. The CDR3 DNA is TGCGCCAGCAGCTTGAACAGGGGGGGGACCGGGGAGCTGTTTTTT. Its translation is CASSLNRGGTGELFF.

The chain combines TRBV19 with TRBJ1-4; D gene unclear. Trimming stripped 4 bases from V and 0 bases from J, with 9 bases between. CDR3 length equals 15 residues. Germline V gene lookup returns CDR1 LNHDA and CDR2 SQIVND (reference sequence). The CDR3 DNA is TGTGCCAGTAGTACGGACGTTGCAACTAATGAAAAACTGTTTTTT. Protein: CASSTDVATNEKLFF.

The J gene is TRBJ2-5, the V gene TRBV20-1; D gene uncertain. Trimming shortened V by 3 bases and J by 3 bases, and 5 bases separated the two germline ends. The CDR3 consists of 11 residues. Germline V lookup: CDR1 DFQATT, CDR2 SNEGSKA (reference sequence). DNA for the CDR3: TGCAGTGCTAGTGGTAAAGAGACCCAGTACTTC. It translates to CSASGKETQYF.

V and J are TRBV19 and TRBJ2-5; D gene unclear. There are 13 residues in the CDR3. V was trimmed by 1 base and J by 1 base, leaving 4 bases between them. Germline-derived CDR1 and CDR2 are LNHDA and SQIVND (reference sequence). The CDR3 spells CASSIVSQETQYF. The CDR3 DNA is TGTGCCAGTAGTATAGTGAGCCAAGAGACCCAGTACTTC.